This T cell receptor (beta chain) comes out of a study of T cells expressing NK-cell markers. Study information: CD3+CD56+NKG2C+, CD3+CD56+NKG2C- and CD3+CD56-NKG2C+ T cells, once sorted, supplied the TCR beta repertoires. General study findings and limits: Whether expanded NKG2C+ T cell clones recognized HCMV stayed uncertain.

One entry per CDR3 protein, without DNA, is what TCRdb gives after re-calling the 5' RACE reads. The repertoire table contains about 460,000 distinct CDR3 sequences. The V gene's germline CDR1 is LGHNT and CDR2 FRNRAP. This CDR3 is 15 amino acids long. Comments on this clonotype: Its target is not known.

The chain recombines TRBV12-5 with TRBJ2-2. Material: blood T cells: a sorted CD56 or NKG2C T cell subset, CD4+ or CD8+ T cells, or bulk PBMC T cells (not recorded which). The sequence was obtained from a woman between 45 and 60 years old in good health. This chain's CDR3 is CASGLSQTNTGELFF.